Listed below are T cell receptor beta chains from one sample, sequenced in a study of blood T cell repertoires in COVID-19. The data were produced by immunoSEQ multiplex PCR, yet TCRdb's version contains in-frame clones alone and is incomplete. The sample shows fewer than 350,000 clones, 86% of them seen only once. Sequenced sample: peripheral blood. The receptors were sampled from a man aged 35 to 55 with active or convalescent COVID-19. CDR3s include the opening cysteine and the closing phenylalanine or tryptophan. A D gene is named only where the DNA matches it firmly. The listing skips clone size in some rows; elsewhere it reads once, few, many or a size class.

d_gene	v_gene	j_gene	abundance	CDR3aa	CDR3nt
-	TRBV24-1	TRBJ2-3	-	CATGGATDTQYF	TGTGCCACCGGCGGGGCCACAGATACGCAGTATTTT
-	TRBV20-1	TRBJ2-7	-	CSASKGGYEQYF	TGCAGTGCTAGTAAAGGGGGCTACGAGCAGTACTTC
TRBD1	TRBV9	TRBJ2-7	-	CASSKAGTAYEQYF	TGTGCCAGCAGCAAGGCCGGGACAGCCTACGAGCAGTACTTC
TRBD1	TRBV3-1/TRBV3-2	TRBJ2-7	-	CASSRVGQGLPAF	TGTGCCAGCAGCCGAGTAGGACAGGGTTTACCCGCTTTC
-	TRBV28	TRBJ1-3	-	CASWAPTPSGNTIYF	TGTGCCAGTTGGGCCCCCACCCCCTCTGGAAACACCATATATTTT
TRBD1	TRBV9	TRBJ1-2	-	CASSVDSGIMGDRRRANYGYTF	TGTGCCAGCAGCGTAGATTCGGGTATCATGGGGGACAGGAGAAGGGCTAACTATGGCTACACCTTC
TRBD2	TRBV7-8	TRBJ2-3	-	CASERLAVFTDTQYF	TGTGCCAGCGAAAGACTAGCGGTTTTCACAGATACGCAGTATTTT
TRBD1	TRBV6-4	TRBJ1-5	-	CASSTGVNQPQHF	TGTGCCAGCAGCACAGGGGTGAATCAGCCCCAGCATTTT
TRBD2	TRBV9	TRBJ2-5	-	CASSTGLAGEETQYF	TGTGCCAGCAGCACGGGACTAGCGGGAGAAGAGACCCAGTACTTC
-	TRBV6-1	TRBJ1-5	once	CASSTQRGRGQPQHF	TGTGCCAGCAGTACCCAACGAGGGCGCGGTCAGCCCCAGCATTTT
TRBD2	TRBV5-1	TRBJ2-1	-	CASSLVEGTSSGNEQFF	TGCGCCAGCAGCTTGGTTGAAGGGACTAGCAGCGGCAATGAGCAGTTCTTC
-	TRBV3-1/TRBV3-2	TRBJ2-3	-	CASSQEGQGETDTQYF	TGTGCCAGCAGCCAGGAGGGGCAGGGGGAAACAGATACGCAGTATTTT
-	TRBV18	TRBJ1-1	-	CASSPLVSRSAEAFF	TGTGCCAGCTCACCACTGGTGTCCCGGAGCGCTGAAGCTTTCTTT
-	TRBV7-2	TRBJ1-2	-	CASSSGQNYGYTF	TGTGCCAGCAGCTCAGGACAGAACTATGGCTACACCTTC
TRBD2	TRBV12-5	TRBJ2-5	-	CASGLAPLLAGDQETQYF	TGTGCTAGTGGTTTGGCCCCCTTACTAGCGGGGGATCAAGAGACCCAGTACTTC
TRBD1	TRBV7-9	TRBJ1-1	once	CASSQTGGGTEAFF	TGTGCCAGCAGCCAGACAGGGGGCGGTACCGAAGCTTTCTTT
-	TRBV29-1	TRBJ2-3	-	CSVELGQGTDTQYF	TGCAGCGTTGAATTGGGGCAGGGCACAGATACGCAGTATTTT
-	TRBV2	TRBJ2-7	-	CASSAEATYEQYF	TGTGCCAGCAGTGCGGAGGCGACCTACGAGCAGTACTTC
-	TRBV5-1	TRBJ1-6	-	CASSHVQGESPLHF	TGCGCCAGCAGCCATGTACAGGGCGAATCACCCCTCCACTTT
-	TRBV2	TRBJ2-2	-	CASSQQGSRAGELFF	TGTGCCAGCAGTCAACAGGGAAGTAGGGCCGGGGAGCTGTTTTTT
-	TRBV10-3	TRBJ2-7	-	CAISDSEAEQYF	TGTGCCATCAGTGACTCCGAAGCCGAGCAGTACTTC
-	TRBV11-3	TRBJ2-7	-	CASSDETRDQYF	TGTGCCAGCAGCGACGAAACCAGGGATCAGTACTTC
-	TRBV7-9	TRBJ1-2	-	CASRPTGSPPDGNYGYTF	TGTGCCAGCCGGCCAACAGGGAGCCCGCCAGATGGAAACTATGGCTACACCTTC
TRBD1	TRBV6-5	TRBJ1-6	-	CASSWDSYDSPLHF	TGTGCCAGCAGTTGGGACAGTTACGATTCACCCCTCCACTTT
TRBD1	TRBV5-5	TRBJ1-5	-	CASSSTGGWDSNQPQHF	TGTGCCAGCAGCTCGACAGGGGGCTGGGATAGCAATCAGCCCCAGCATTTT
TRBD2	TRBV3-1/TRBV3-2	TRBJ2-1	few	CASSQDLAGDVRNEQFF	TGTGCCAGCAGCCAAGATCTGGCGGGAGACGTACGAAATGAGCAGTTCTTC
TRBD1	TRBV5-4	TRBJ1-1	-	CASSFPGQKNTEAFF	TGTGCCAGCAGCTTCCCGGGACAGAAGAACACTGAAGCTTTCTTT
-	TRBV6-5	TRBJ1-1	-	CASGFEPAGDTEAFF	TGTGCCAGCGGATTTGAACCGGCGGGGGACACTGAAGCTTTCTTT
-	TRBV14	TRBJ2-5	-	CASSSPGRETQYF	TGTGCCAGCAGCTCGCCGGGGAGGGAGACCCAGTACTTC
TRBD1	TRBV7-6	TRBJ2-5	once	CASSIDRGYQETQYF	TGTGCCAGCAGCATCGACAGGGGGTACCAAGAGACCCAGTACTTC